This entry lists 32 T cell receptor beta chains sequenced from one sample in a study of beta chain features in type 1 diabetes. The whole isolated RNA underwent reverse transcription, so sequencing captured expressed TCRB transcripts. Measured with immunoSEQ multiplex PCR; TCRdb has only the in-frame clones, and not every one. This table has 970,000 or so clones, 15% to 20% appearing once. Material for sequencing was naive CD4+ T cells from blood. The receptors derive from a woman under 30 in good health.

The J gene is TRBJ1-2, the V gene TRBV7-9; 8 bases match TRBD1. The CDR3 is 15 amino acids. From germline, CDR1 is SEHNR and CDR2 FQNEAQ (reference sequence). With 0 bases clipped from V and 7 bases from J, the junction kept 7 bases outside the gene matches. DNA of the CDR3: TGTGCCAGCAGCTTAGCTCCTGGACAGGGAGGTGGCTACACCTTC. Protein sequence: CASSLAPGQGGGYTF.

This clone was picked up a small number of times. CDR3 residues: CASSQDQGGGEQFF. The CDR3 bases are TGTGCCAGCAGCCAAGATCAGGGAGGAGGTGAGCAGTTCTTC. The chain couples TRBV7-2 to TRBJ2-1; a weak D match, TRBD2 (6 bases). The CDR3 contains 14 residues. Trimming took off 5 bases at V and 9 bases at J, with 17 bases between the two ends. Looked up from germline, CDR1 is SGHTA and CDR2 is FQGNSA.

J is TRBJ2-7 and V is TRBV19; 8 nucleotides align to TRBD1. The junction had 10 bases not matched to a gene; V was cut back by 6 bases and J by 3 bases. Germline assignment: CDR1 LNHDA and CDR2 SQIVND (reference sequence). The CDR3 sequence is 15 residues long. In DNA, the CDR3 is TGTGCCAGTAGCTTTTCCGGGACAGGCGTCTACGAGCAGTACTTC. It is translated as CASSFSGTGVYEQYF.

This chain uses TRBV7-9 with TRBJ2-6; no reliable D call. Germline assignment: CDR1 SEHNR and CDR2 FQNEAQ (reference sequence). V lost 0 bases to trimming and J lost 0 bases, with 6 bases between them. This CDR3 is built from 16 residues. The chain's CDR3 is CASSLARFSGANVLTF. In nucleotides, the CDR3 is TGTGCCAGCAGCTTAGCGCGCTTCTCTGGGGCCAACGTCCTGACTTTC. The whole variable domain, remainder taken from reference TRBV7-9 and TRBJ2-6, is DTGVSQNPRHKITKRGQNVTFRCDPISEHNRLYWYRQTLGQGPEFLTYFQNEAQLEKSRLLSDRFSAERPKGSFSTLEIQRTEQGDSAMYLCASSLARFSGANVLTFGAGSRLTVL.

This clone was counted only a few times. The gene calls are TRBV27 and TRBJ2-7; D might be TRBD2 (6 bases). In germline, CDR1 is MNHEY, CDR2 SMNVEV (reference sequence). The V gene lost 3 bases and the J gene lost 3 bases, with 12 bases spanning the gap. The CDR3 is 14 amino acids. The CDR3 region has the DNA TGTGCCAGCAGTTTTGCGGGAAATGGCTACGAGCAGTACTTC. It specifies CASSFAGNGYEQYF.

This chain connects TRBV19 to TRBJ2-1; no definite D call. Per germline, CDR1 LNHDA and CDR2 SQIVND (reference sequence). V lost 0 bases to trimming and J lost 6 bases, with 6 bases between them. The CDR3 sequence is 13 residues long. CDR3 amino acids: CASSIDHGNEQFF. CDR3 bases: TGTGCCAGTAGTATAGATCATGGCAATGAGCAGTTCTTC.

This clone was counted between two and nine times. The chain combines TRBV7-2 with TRBJ1-2; 8 nucleotides align to TRBD1. Trimming took 4 bases from V and 4 from J; bases not matched to a gene: 8. The CDR3 sequence is 15 residues long. Looked up from germline, CDR1 is SGHTA and CDR2 is FQGNSA. Here the CDR3 reads CASSSNTGQGYGYTF. The CDR3 nucleotides read TGTGCCAGCAGCTCTAATACTGGACAGGGCTATGGCTACACCTTC.

CDR3 sequence reads: CASSFLDEQYF. CDR3 in DNA: TGTGCCAGCAGCTTTCTCGACGAGCAGTACTTC. The J gene is TRBJ2-7, the V gene TRBV5-6, with unresolved D. Trimming removed 2 bases from V and 5 bases from J, with 5 bases in between. CDR3 length equals 11 residues. Per the germline V gene, CDR1 is SGHDT and CDR2 is YYEEEE. The entire variable domain, with the rest obtained from reference TRBV5-6 and TRBJ2-7, is as follows: DAGVTQSPTHLIKTRGQQVTLRCSPKSGHDTVSWYQQALGQGPQFIFQYYEEEERQRGNFPDRFSGHQFPNYSSELNVNALLLGDSALYLCASSFLDEQYFGPGTRLTVT.

This clone came up once. The rearrangement uses TRBV10-2 and TRBJ2-5, with TRBD2 identical over 13 bases. The closer fit of TRBJ2-7 to the DNA end suggests the J call may be wrong. This CDR3 is built from 14 residues. Germline V CDR1 and CDR2: WSHSY, SAAADI. DNA for the CDR3: TGCGCCATAAGTCGGACTAGCGGGAGCTACGAGCAGTACTTC. Amino acid sequence: CAISRTSGSYEQYF.

This clone was seen more than once but under ten times. The genes are TRBV7-2 and TRBJ2-2; a possible D gene is TRBD1 (7 bases). The CDR3 length is 15 residues. V was trimmed by 7 bases and J by 6 bases, leaving 18 bases between them. Germline CDR1 SGHTA, CDR2 FQGNSA. CDR3 bases: TGTGCCAGCACCTTGGCTCCCAGGGGGGCCGGGGAGCTGTTTTTT. This translates into CASTLAPRGAGELFF.

As DNA, the CDR3 is TGTGCCAGCTCACCCCAGGCGGGAGTTTCACAAGAGACCCAGTACTTC. This codes for CASSPQAGVSQETQYF. The chain recombines TRBV18 with TRBJ2-5; 7 nucleotides line up with TRBD2. Germline trimming cut 3 bases from V and 2 bases from J; bases unmatched to any gene: 9. This CDR3 has 16 amino acids. Germline assignment: CDR1 KGHSH and CDR2 LQKENI.

This clone came up a few times. This chain connects TRBV19 to TRBJ2-1; D is perhaps TRBD2 (6 bases). Germline V gene data show CDR1 as LNHDA and CDR2 as SQIVND (reference sequence). With 9 bases removed from V and 2 bases from J, the gap between germline ends came to 14 bases. The CDR3 totals 14 residues. CDR3 sequence: CASTSQRAYNEQFF. The CDR3 DNA follows: TGTGCCAGCACATCCCAGCGGGCCTACAATGAGCAGTTCTTC.

The table lists this clone with a few counts. The chain has TRBV9 and TRBJ2-7; D could derive from TRBD1 or TRBD2 (5 bases each). CDR1 SGDLS and CDR2 YYNGEE come from the germline V gene. This CDR3 region has 14 residues. Trimming shortened V by 0 bases and J by 6 bases, and 13 bases separated the two germline ends. The CDR3 nucleotides read TGTGCCAGCAGCGTAGGTGGGACGTCGGCCGAGCAGTACTTC. Residues: CASSVGGTSAEQYF.

This clone appeared a few times. The chain is built from TRBV29-1 and TRBJ2-2, with 9 bases matching TRBD2. Germline V gives CDR1 SQVTM, CDR2 ANQGSEA. The CDR3 extends over 14 amino acids. V shed 3 bases and J 2 bases; nucleotides not matched to a gene: 1. Written as DNA, the CDR3 is TGCAGCGTTGAGCGGGAGGGTAACACCGGGGAGCTGTTTTTT. This codes for CSVEREGNTGELFF.

This rearrangement joins TRBV6-5 to TRBJ2-5; D might be TRBD2 (5 bases). The V gene's germline CDR1 is MNHEY and CDR2 SVGAGI. CDR3 length equals 16 residues. V was clipped by 2 bases and J by 5 bases, with 18 bases between them. The CDR3 DNA is TGTGCCAGCAGTTACACACGCCTGACCCCGGGGGAGACCCAGTACTTC. This translates into CASSYTRLTPGETQYF.

This clone was observed a few times. The chain has TRBV5-6 and TRBJ2-7, with 7 nucleotides matching TRBD2. From germline, CDR1 is SGHDT and CDR2 YYEEEE. Unmatched junction bases numbered 2, after V lost 0 bases and J lost 2 bases. The CDR3 loop spans 14 amino acids. In DNA form, the CDR3 reads TGTGCCAGCAGCTTGGGGGACTATGCCTACGAGCAGTACTTC. It is translated as CASSLGDYAYEQYF.

This clone was seen ten or more times. The chain uses TRBV23-1 and TRBJ2-1, with D perhaps being TRBD1 or TRBD2 (5 bases each). TRBV23-1 has ORF status, its function being uncertain. Between the trimmed V and J ends, which lost 9 bases and 4 bases, there was a span of 22 bases. The CDR3 sequence is 16 residues long. The CDR3 reads CARGNPGTDLYNEQFF. For the CDR3, the DNA is TGCGCCAGGGGCAACCCGGGGACCGATTTGTACAATGAGCAGTTCTTC.

This chain links TRBV9 with TRBJ2-1; 7 bases are shared with TRBD1. CDR1 is SGDLS, CDR2 YYNGEE, per germline. The CDR3 is made up of 12 amino acids. V gave up 5 bases and J gave up 8 bases; unmatched junction bases: 4. The DNA for the CDR3 is TGTGCCAGCAGTGTCGACAGGGATGAGCAGTTCTTC. Protein product: CASSVDRDEQFF.

This rearrangement joins TRBV20-1 to TRBJ2-1; TRBD2 might be the D (5 bases). V was clipped by 7 bases and J by 9 bases, with 10 bases between them. CDR1 is DFQATT, CDR2 SNEGSKA, per germline (reference sequence). The CDR3 consists of 10 residues. The DNA of the CDR3 is TGCAGTGTGGAGCGGCGTGAGCAGTTCTTC. It is translated as CSVERREQFF.

This clone was found a few times. The V and J genes are TRBV5-1 and TRBJ2-3; 11 bases align to TRBD2. The trim removed 2 bases at V and 5 bases at J, leaving 16 bases unmatched. Germline CDR1 and CDR2: SGHRS and YFSETQ. The CDR3 runs 19 residues. CDR3 sequence (DNA): TGCGCCAGCAGCTTTACGGGACTAGCGGTTCGGGGCACTTTAGATACGCAGTATTTT. Amino acids: CASSFTGLAVRGTLDTQYF. Full variable domain (rest looked up from reference TRBV5-1 and TRBJ2-3): KAGVTQTPRYLIKTRGQQVTLSCSPISGHRSVSWYQQTPGQGLQFLFEYFSETQRNKGNFPGRFSGRQFSNSRSEMNVSTLELGDSALYLCASSFTGLAVRGTLDTQYFGPGTRLTVL.

V is TRBV11-2 and J is TRBJ2-5; a weak D match, TRBD1 (6 bases). The CDR3 length is 15 residues. Germline V gives CDR1 SGHAT, CDR2 FQNNGV. V lost 5 bases and J 4 bases, leaving 17 bases between the germline ends. The CDR3 DNA sequence: TGTGCCAGCAGCCGTCCGACAGGCAAGGCAGAGACCCAGTACTTC. Amino acids: CASSRPTGKAETQYF.

The chain has TRBV28 and TRBJ1-2; D possibly corresponds to TRBD1 (6 bases). CDR3 length equals 13 residues. Trimming removed 6 bases from V and 0 bases from J, with 8 bases in between. CDR1 is MDHEN, CDR2 SYDVKM, per germline. The CDR3 region is CASRRTANYGYTF. The DNA of the CDR3 is TGTGCCAGCAGAAGGACAGCTAACTATGGCTACACCTTC.

In this sample, this clone turned up a few times. This chain connects TRBV21-1 to TRBJ2-2; TRBD2 is the table's D call, not checked against the DNA. TRBV21-1 is termed a pseudogene. This CDR3 is built from 17 residues. The CDR3 sequence: CASSKTAGGPDTGELFF. The DNA for the CDR3 is TGTGCCAGCAGCAAAACGGCGGGAGGCCCCGACACCGGGGAGCTGTTTTTT.

This rearrangement joins TRBV7-9 to TRBJ2-5; unclear D gene. The CDR3 sequence is 13 residues long. In germline, CDR1 is SEHNR, CDR2 FQNEAQ (reference sequence). V lost 5 bases and J 3 bases, leaving 10 bases between the germline ends. This chain's CDR3 is CASSPAPKETQYF. The DNA for the CDR3 is TGTGCCAGCAGCCCCGCCCCCAAAGAGACCCAGTACTTC.

J is TRBJ2-1 and V is TRBV29-1; the match to TRBD2 covers 7 bases. CDR1 is SQVTM, CDR2 ANQGSEA, per germline. V shed 5 bases and J 7 bases; nucleotides not matched to a gene: 14. The CDR3 runs 15 residues. CDR3 coding DNA: TGCAGCGTTAGACCAAGACTAGCAGGCACGAATGAGCAGTTCTTC. This encodes CSVRPRLAGTNEQFF.

This clone was counted a few times. V usage is TRBV5-1 and J usage is TRBJ2-1; D gene uncertain. The germline V gene has CDR1 SGHRS and CDR2 YFSETQ. V dropped 0 bases and J dropped 9 bases, with 7 bases sitting between them. The CDR3 extends over 12 amino acids. The CDR3 DNA is TGCGCCAGCAGCTTGGTCTCTTTTGAGCAGTTCTTC. It encodes CASSLVSFEQFF. The full variable domain, its missing parts supplied by reference TRBV5-1 and TRBJ2-1, is KAGVTQTPRYLIKTRGQQVTLSCSPISGHRSVSWYQQTPGQGLQFLFEYFSETQRNKGNFPGRFSGRQFSNSRSEMNVSTLELGDSALYLCASSLVSFEQFFGPGTRLTVL.

This clone was observed a handful of times. The V and J genes are TRBV13 and TRBJ2-3, with 12 bases lining up with TRBD2. CDR3 length equals 15 residues. Germline V CDR1 and CDR2: PRHDT, FYEKMQ (reference sequence). J was trimmed by 4 bases and V by 8 bases; bases with no gene match: 7. The DNA for the CDR3 is TGTGCCAGCGGGAGAGGACTAGCGGGATCAGATACGCAGTATTTT. Translating it yields CASGRGLAGSDTQYF.

The chain carries TRBV4-1 and TRBJ2-5; possibly TRBD2 for D (5 bases). Germline CDR1 and CDR2: MGHRA and YSYEKL. The CDR3 runs to 14 residues. V lost 1 base to trimming and J lost 8 bases, with 14 bases between them. The CDR3 DNA is TGCGCCAGCAGCCAAGTTATCGGGGTGGAAACCCAGTACTTC. It encodes CASSQVIGVETQYF.

The sample holds a few counts of this clone. J is TRBJ2-1 and V is TRBV6-6, with D uncertain. The CDR3 runs 14 residues. Germline CDR1 and CDR2: MNHNY and SVGAGI (reference sequence). V dropped 4 bases and J dropped 6 bases, with 13 bases sitting between them. CDR3: CASSFGLRRNEQFF. The CDR3 DNA sequence: TGTGCCAGCAGTTTCGGTTTAAGGCGCAATGAGCAGTTCTTC.

This chain joins TRBV5-4 and TRBJ2-5; 8 bases match TRBD1. The length of the CDR3 is 14 residues. V lost 2 bases and J lost 3; bases outside the gene matches: 3. CDR1 SGHNT and CDR2 YYREEE come from the germline V gene (reference sequence). In DNA, the CDR3 is TGTGCCAGCAGCTTACCAGGGGGCGAAGAGACCCAGTACTTC. As protein: CASSLPGGEETQYF.

This clone has only a few counts. The gene calls are TRBV7-2 and TRBJ2-1, with 8 positions matching TRBD2. After removal of 5 bases from V and 7 bases from J, the junction contained 4 bases not matched to a gene. The CDR3 has 13 residues. Germline lookup yields CDR1 SGHTA and CDR2 FQGNSA. DNA of the CDR3: TGTGCCAGCAGCCCGCGACTAGCGAATGAGCAGTTCTTC. Protein: CASSPRLANEQFF.

The gene calls are TRBV28 and TRBJ2-7, with 10 bases matching TRBD2. From germline, CDR1 is MDHEN and CDR2 SYDVKM. The CDR3 covers 14 residues. Trimming took 4 bases from V and 6 from J; bases not matched to a gene: 6. The CDR3 coding sequence is TGTGCCAGCAGTTATAGCGGGGGGTCCGCCGAGCAGTACTTC. As protein: CASSYSGGSAEQYF.